Listed below are T cell receptor beta chains from one sample, sequenced in a study of T cells in tumors after PD-1 blockade. Sequencing was performed with immunoSEQ multiplex PCR; in TCRdb, only in-frame clones are kept and a portion is missing. Among over 60,000 clones, roughly 70% were seen once, and the ten largest hold approximately 4.5%. The material was PBMCs, obtained after anti-PD-1 treatment. All receptors come from a human donor with basal cell carcinoma. Each CDR3 is given with its conserved first and last residue. The D gene is left open where the match is weak. Expanded clones get a size class; other rows say once, few or many, or leave the size out.

TRBD1,TRBJ2-7,-,13,TRBV6-5,TGTGCCAGCAGTTACTTGACAGGGTTCGAGCAGTACTTC,CASSYLTGFEQYF
-,TRBJ2-5,-,13,TRBV5-1,TGCGCCAGCAGCCCCTCTTGGGGGGAGACCCAGTACTTC,CASSPSWGETQYF
-,TRBJ1-1,few,12,TRBV2,TGTGCCAGCAGTGAATGGTCAGGAGAAGCTTTCTTT,CASSEWSGEAFF
-,TRBJ1-3,once,18,TRBV3-1/TRBV3-2,TGTGCCAGCAGCCAAGAATCATTGCGTACCAGCTCTGGAAACACCATATATTTT,CASSQESLRTSSGNTIYF
TRBD1,TRBJ2-7,-,15,TRBV2,TGTGCCAGCAGTGAAATGGCAGGGGGTAACTACGAGCAGTACTTC,CASSEMAGGNYEQYF
-,TRBJ2-6,few,13,TRBV27,TGTGCCAGCAGCGGACCTGGGGCCAACGTCCTGACTTTC,CASSGPGANVLTF
-,TRBJ1-1,-,15,TRBV3-1/TRBV3-2,TGTGCCAGCAGCCAGGCCGATCGGGAGAACACTGAAGCTTTCTTT,CASSQADRENTEAFF
-,TRBJ2-5,-,13,TRBV5-1,TGCGCCAGCAGCTTGGGTGGACCAGAGACCCAGTACTTC,CASSLGGPETQYF
-,TRBJ1-1,-,14,TRBV9,TGTGCCAGCAGCGTAGTGGACGGTGGGTCTGAAGCTTTCTTT,CASSVVDGGSEAFF
-,TRBJ1-5,-,16,TRBV18,TGTGCCAGCTCACCAAGCAATGGGGGACCGAATCAGCCCCAGCATTTT,CASSPSNGGPNQPQHF
-,TRBJ1-1,-,14,TRBV3-1/TRBV3-2,TGTGCCAGCAGCCAAGTACACGGCTATTCCGAAGCTTTCTTT,CASSQVHGYSEAFF
TRBD1,TRBJ1-2,many,15,TRBV7-2,TGTGCCAGCAGCTTAGACACGGGGACAGGTTATGGCTACACCTTC,CASSLDTGTGYGYTF
-,TRBJ2-5,-,17,TRBV13,TGTGCCAGCAGCTTAAGGCCCCTTCGGTCGAACCAAGAGACCCAGTACTTC,CASSLRPLRSNQETQYF
-,TRBJ1-6,-,15,TRBV28,TGTGCCAGCAGTTTGCAAGGGGGTGGGAATTCACCCCTCCACTTT,CASSLQGGGNSPLHF
-,TRBJ1-2,-,14,TRBV18,TGTGCCAGCTCGCCAGGGACCGACAACTATGGCTACACCTTC,CASSPGTDNYGYTF
-,TRBJ2-1,-,15,TRBV2,TGTGCCAGCAAAGAGGGGGGAAGCTCCTACAATGAGCAGTTCTTC,CASKEGGSSYNEQFF
-,TRBJ1-1,many,13,TRBV5-4,TGTGCCAGCAGCTTTCAGGGGTTGTCTGAAGCTTTCTTT,CASSFQGLSEAFF
TRBD1,TRBJ1-1,-,15,TRBV5-1,TGCGCCAGCAGCGGGACAGGGGGGGAGAACACTGAAGCTTTCTTT,CASSGTGGENTEAFF
-,TRBJ2-5,-,13,TRBV5-6,TGTGCCAGCAGCTTGGCAGGTTGGGAGACCCAGTACTTC,CASSLAGWETQYF
-,TRBJ2-5,-,11,TRBV2,TGTGCCAGCAGAGGGCAAGAGACCCAGTACTTC,CASRGQETQYF
-,TRBJ2-3,-,15,TRBV28,TGTGCCAGCAGTTTCCGCGGCCGAGGCGCAGATACGCAGTATTTT,CASSFRGRGADTQYF
TRBD1,TRBJ2-1,-,15,TRBV6-5,TGTGCCAGCAGTACCTGGGACAGAGATTACAATGAGCAGTTCTTC,CASSTWDRDYNEQFF
-,TRBJ2-1,-,16,TRBV28,TGTGCCAGCCGAGCCCCCACGGGACGGGGCTACAATGAGCAGTTCTTC,CASRAPTGRGYNEQFF
TRBD1,TRBJ2-7,-,15,TRBV6-5,TGTGCCAGCAGTTTCCGGGACAGCACCCCCTACGAGCAGTACTTC,CASSFRDSTPYEQYF
-,TRBJ1-5,-,15,TRBV30,TGTGCCTGGAGAGCTCGGGAGACGCCGAATCAGCCCCAGCATTTT,CAWRARETPNQPQHF
TRBD2,TRBJ2-3,-,19,TRBV5-1,TGCGCCAGCAGCTTGGCGGGACTAGCGGGGGGGATTTTCACAGATACGCAGTATTTT,CASSLAGLAGGIFTDTQYF
TRBD1,TRBJ1-5,few,14,TRBV28,TGTGCCAGCAGTTTCGGGACAGGAAATCAGCCCCAGCATTTT,CASSFGTGNQPQHF
TRBD1,TRBJ2-4,-,13,TRBV15,TGTGCCACCAGGAGGCAGGGGGCCGACATTCAGTACTTC,CATRRQGADIQYF
-,TRBJ1-5,-,15,TRBV7-9,TGTGCCAGCAGCTTAGATGGACGCCTCAATCAGCCCCAGCATTTT,CASSLDGRLNQPQHF
TRBD1,TRBJ1-5,-,13,TRBV2,TGTGCCAGCAGGGACAGGGAGAATCAGCCCCAGCATTTT,CASRDRENQPQHF
-,TRBJ1-6,-,12,TRBV30,TGTGCCTGGAGAAGATGGTATTCACCCCTCCACTTT,CAWRRWYSPLHF
-,TRBJ2-5,-,13,TRBV2,TGTGCCAGCAGTGTAGGGCGACAAGAGACCCAGTACTTC,CASSVGRQETQYF
TRBD1,TRBJ1-2,-,14,TRBV7-9,TGTGCCAGCAGCCTGGACAGGGAACTTCAGGGCTACACCTTC,CASSLDRELQGYTF
-,TRBJ1-4,-,15,TRBV30,TGTGCCTGTTACATATCAGGGCCAACTAATGAAAAACTGTTTTTT,CACYISGPTNEKLFF
-,TRBJ1-1,-,14,TRBV27,TGTGCCAGCGCCCCGGCCGGCGGGGGCACTGAAGCTTTCTTT,CASAPAGGGTEAFF
-,TRBJ2-7,-,14,TRBV7-2,TGTGCCAGCAGTCCGGCCGTGCAGACCTACGAGCAGTACTTC,CASSPAVQTYEQYF
-,TRBJ2-7,once,14,TRBV6-5,TGTGCCAGCAGTTACCTATCCACGGCATACGAGCAGTACTTC,CASSYLSTAYEQYF
-,TRBJ2-4,-,16,TRBV6-5,TGTGCCAGCAGTTACCAAGGGGGGTTTGGCAAAAACATTCAGTACTTC,CASSYQGGFGKNIQYF
TRBD1,TRBJ1-5,-,16,TRBV28,TGTGCCAGCAGAGGATACAGGGGTCGGGGCAATCAGCCCCAGCATTTT,CASRGYRGRGNQPQHF
TRBD1,TRBJ1-1,-,18,TRBV2,TGTGCCAGCAGTGAAGCGCAAACCCAGGGGGCCGGGAACACTGAAGCTTTCTTT,CASSEAQTQGAGNTEAFF